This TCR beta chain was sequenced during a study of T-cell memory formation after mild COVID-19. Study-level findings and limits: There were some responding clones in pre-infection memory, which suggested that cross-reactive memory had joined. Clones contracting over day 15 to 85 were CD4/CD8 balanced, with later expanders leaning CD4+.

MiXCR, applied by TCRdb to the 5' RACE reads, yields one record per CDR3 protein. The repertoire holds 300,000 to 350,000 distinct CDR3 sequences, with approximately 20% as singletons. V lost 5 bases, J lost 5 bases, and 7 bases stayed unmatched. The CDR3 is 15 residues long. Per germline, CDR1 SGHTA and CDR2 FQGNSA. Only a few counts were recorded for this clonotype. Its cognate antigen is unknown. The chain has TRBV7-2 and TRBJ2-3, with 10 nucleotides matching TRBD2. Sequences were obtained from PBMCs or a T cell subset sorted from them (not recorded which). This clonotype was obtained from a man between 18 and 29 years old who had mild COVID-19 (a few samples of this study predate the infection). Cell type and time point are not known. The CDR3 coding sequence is TGTGCCAGCAGCAACAGCGGGGGGGCCGGAGATACGCAGTATTTT. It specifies CASSNSGGAGDTQYF.